This T cell receptor (beta chain) was found in a study of T cells in Graves' hyperthyroidism and ophthalmopathy. Whole-study findings and limits: The model's output predicted ophthalmopathy at a median of roughly 6.9 months prior to onset. Blood samples included most of the expanded thyroid clonotypes exceeding 0.001.

V was clipped by 3 bases and J by 0 bases; unmatched bases: 4. The length of the CDR3 is 15 residues. Germline assignment: CDR1 DFQATT and CDR2 SNEGSKA (reference sequence). This clonotype was seen a few times. Its antigen is not identified. The TCR beta CDR3 regions underwent amplification using RNA transcripts as the source. The study used the HTBI primer set for a first-round RT-PCR of the TCR CDR3. MiXCR was run by TCRdb on the multiplex PCR reads, yielding one entry per CDR3 protein. The table lists approximately 710,000 distinct CDR3 sequences, roughly 17% of them singletons. Researchers defined stable Graves' hyperthyroidism as no ophthalmopathy progression within 18 months. Among the patients, aged 18 to 65, hyperthyroidism was newly diagnosed and had lasted under 2 months.

The rearrangement links TRBV20-1 to TRBJ2-1; 8 bases map to TRBD2. The sample taken for sequencing was blood. The receptor comes from a man aged 45 to 65 with Graves' hyperthyroidism. The CDR3 loop is CSARGGRSSYNEQFF. The CDR3 DNA sequence: TGCAGTGCTAGGGGCGGGAGGAGCTCCTACAATGAGCAGTTCTTC.